Shown below are 19 T cell receptor beta chains from a single sample sequenced in a study of Ad26.COV2.S vaccination and SARS-CoV-2 variants (dated by TCRdb to the early 2020s). This specimen's treatment or condition label, per the study, means: around 19 received Ad26.COV2.S at low or high dose, single or two shots; 5 received placebo; per-sample allocation not given. Repertoires of vaccine and placebo recipients were sequenced from samples taken on day 63 after the first injection. The library was prepared using the immunoSEQ multiplex PCR assay. TCRdb provides this immuneACCESS table in a form limited to in-frame rearrangements. Some clones are lacking; in checked studies, under half of them reflect an unresolved V gene, and why the rest are absent is not known. For this sample there are about 680,000 clones; approximately 88% appear just once. The leading ten clones occupy nearly 1.5% of the sample.

The material was peripheral blood, obtained in a trial of Ad26.COV2.S vaccine versus placebo. The receptor set was obtained from a person aged 18-60 years who received the Ad26.COV2.S COVID-19 vaccine or a placebo.

V and J are TRBV19 and TRBJ2-6, with D possibly TRBD2 on 6 matching bases. Germline CDR1 reads LNHDA; CDR2 reads SQIVND (reference sequence). The CDR3 has 17 residues. Deletions cut 1 base from V and 1 base from J, with 11 bases between. The CDR3 sequence is CASSIGRGASGANVLTF. CDR3 in DNA: TGTGCCAGTAGTATAGGTCGCGGGGCGTCTGGGGCCAACGTCCTGACTTTC.

The chain carries TRBV9 and TRBJ1-1, with D hard to call. CDR3 length: 14 residues. Looked up from germline, CDR1 is SGDLS and CDR2 is YYNGEE. V dropped 0 bases and J dropped 4 bases, with 10 bases sitting between them. The CDR3 loop is CASSVATVTTEAFF. CDR3 in DNA: TGTGCCAGCAGCGTAGCTACGGTGACCACTGAAGCTTTCTTT.

J is TRBJ2-2 and V is TRBV4-3; weak D call: TRBD2 (6 bases). Looked up from germline, CDR1 is LGHNA and CDR2 is YSLEER. This CDR3 has 18 residues. V lost 0 bases to trimming and J lost 6 bases, with 20 bases between them. CDR3 residues: CASSQDLGGASFPGELFF. The CDR3 nucleotides read TGCGCCAGCAGCCAAGATCTGGGCGGGGCGTCGTTCCCCGGGGAGCTGTTTTTT.

The V and J genes are TRBV5-6 and TRBJ1-2; weak D call: TRBD1 (6 bases). Germline lookup yields CDR1 SGHDT and CDR2 YYEEEE. This CDR3 region has 14 residues. Trimming took 2 bases from V and 4 from J, leaving 12 bases between them. The CDR3: CASSFGGQGYGYTF. Written as DNA, the CDR3 is TGTGCCAGCAGCTTCGGGGGGCAGGGCTATGGCTACACCTTC. Variable domain in full (rest from reference TRBV5-6 and TRBJ1-2): DAGVTQSPTHLIKTRGQQVTLRCSPKSGHDTVSWYQQALGQGPQFIFQYYEEEERQRGNFPDRFSGHQFPNYSSELNVNALLLGDSALYLCASSFGGQGYGYTFGSGTRLTVV.

The rearrangement links TRBV5-6 to TRBJ1-1; D perhaps matches TRBD1 (6 bases). This CDR3 region has 15 residues. CDR1 and CDR2 (germline): SGHDT, YYEEEE. The ends were cut back, 1 base at V and 5 bases at J, with 15 bases in the middle. Here the CDR3 reads CASSLTGGGGTEAFF. For the CDR3, the DNA is TGTGCCAGCAGCTTGACCGGCGGAGGGGGGACTGAAGCTTTCTTT.

This chain joins TRBV5-5 and TRBJ2-7; the match to TRBD1 covers 7 bases. The CDR3 covers 16 residues. Germline trimming cut 2 bases from V and 2 bases from J; bases unmatched to any gene: 10. The V gene's germline CDR1 is SGHKS and CDR2 YYEKEE (reference sequence). The CDR3 bases are TGTGCCAGCAGCTTAAGGCCCGGACAGGTACCCTACGAGCAGTACTTC. Protein product: CASSLRPGQVPYEQYF. Using reference TRBV5-5 and TRBJ2-7 for the parts outside the CDR3, the full variable domain is DAGVTQSPTHLIKTRGQQVTLRCSPISGHKSVSWYQQVLGQGPQFIFQYYEKEERGRGNFPDRFSARQFPNYSSELNVNALLLGDSALYLCASSLRPGQVPYEQYFGPGTRLTVT.

This chain uses TRBV20-1 with TRBJ1-5; 8 bases match TRBD1. The CDR3 runs to 13 residues. Germline trimming cut 3 bases from V and 7 bases from J; bases unmatched to any gene: 5. The germline gives CDR1 DFQATT, CDR2 SNEGSKA (reference sequence). This CDR3 reads CSASHRGDQPQHF. The CDR3 DNA reads as TGCAGTGCTAGTCACAGGGGGGACCAGCCCCAGCATTTT.

V and J are TRBV7-7 and TRBJ2-5; TRBD1 matches 8 bases. The CDR3 is 16 amino acids. CDR1 SSHAT and CDR2 FNYEAQ come from the germline V gene (reference sequence). V lost 1 base and J lost 2; bases outside the gene matches: 6. The CDR3, as DNA: TGTGCCAGCAGCTTAGGGGACAGGAGCTTTCAAGAGACCCAGTACTTC. Translated, it gives CASSLGDRSFQETQYF.

This chain uses TRBV19 with TRBJ2-6; tentatively, D is TRBD1 (6 bases). The CDR3 is 17 amino acids. In germline, CDR1 is LNHDA, CDR2 SQIVND (reference sequence). V was clipped by 6 bases and J by 2 bases, with 17 bases between them. The CDR3 loop is CASSFLTGPAGANVLTF. In DNA form, the CDR3 reads TGTGCCAGTAGCTTCCTAACAGGGCCCGCTGGGGCCAACGTCCTGACTTTC. Looking up the rest from reference TRBV19 and TRBJ2-6 gives the full variable domain: DGGITQSPKYLFRKEGQNVTLSCEQNLNHDAMYWYRQDPGQGLRLIYYSQIVNDFQKGDIAEGYSVSREKKESFPLTVTSAQKNPTAFYLCASSFLTGPAGANVLTFGAGSRLTVL.

J is TRBJ1-5 and V is TRBV30, with D possibly being TRBD1 (5 bases). There are 14 residues in the CDR3. With 5 bases removed from V and 4 bases from J, the gap between germline ends came to 15 bases. Per germline, CDR1 GTSNPN and CDR2 SVGIG (reference sequence). CDR3 bases: TGTGCCTGGGGAGGCGGGGGTCCGAATCAGCCCCAGCATTTT. It encodes CAWGGGGPNQPQHF.

The gene calls are TRBV6-2 or TRBV6-3 and TRBJ1-5; D is possibly TRBD1 (6 bases). Germline lookup yields CDR1 MNHEY and CDR2 SVGEGT. V was trimmed by 6 bases and J by 5 bases, leaving 11 bases between them. The CDR3 loop spans 13 amino acids. CDR3 nucleotides: TGTGCCAGCAGCGAATACAGGGATCAGCCCCAGCATTTT. Translating it yields CASSEYRDQPQHF.

The V and J genes are TRBV6-2 or TRBV6-3 and TRBJ1-1; D possibly corresponds to TRBD1 (6 bases). V lost 6 bases to trimming and J lost 1 base, with 9 bases between them. Per germline, CDR1 MNHEY and CDR2 SVGEGT. This CDR3 region has 13 residues. For the CDR3, the DNA is TGTGCCAGCAGCGGGACAACGAACACTGAAGCTTTCTTT. It yields the protein CASSGTTNTEAFF.

The gene calls are TRBV11-3 and TRBJ2-1; D might be TRBD1 or TRBD2, each matching 7 bases. Germline loops: CDR1 SGHNT, CDR2 YENEEA. Trimming removed 0 bases from V and 2 bases from J, with 17 bases in between. The CDR3 has 18 amino acids. CDR3 nucleotides: TGTGCCAGCAGCTTAGATCAGGGGGGCAGCGGGGCCTACAATGAGCAGTTCTTC. Residues: CASSLDQGGSGAYNEQFF.

The rearrangement uses TRBV10-2 and TRBJ2-7, with 12 bases fitting TRBD2. This CDR3 spans 16 amino acids. Germline assignment: CDR1 WSHSY and CDR2 SAAADI. J was trimmed by 4 bases and V by 7 bases; bases with no gene match: 11. CDR3 loop: CASKFLAGGSSYEQYF. CDR3 sequence (DNA): TGCGCCAGCAAGTTCCTAGCGGGAGGGTCCTCTTACGAGCAGTACTTC.

This clone was seen once. The V and J genes are TRBV6-2 or TRBV6-3 and TRBJ2-4; unclear D gene. V was cut by 0 bases and J by 0 bases, with 9 bases left in between. The germline gives CDR1 MNHEY, CDR2 SVGEGT. The CDR3 covers 16 residues. CDR3 sequence: CASSYSVILAKNIQYF. The CDR3 region has the DNA TGTGCCAGCAGTTACTCGGTAATCCTAGCCAAAAACATTCAGTACTTC.

V and J are TRBV4-1 and TRBJ2-1; perhaps TRBD1 as D (7 bases). The CDR3 has 15 residues. V lost 3 bases to trimming and J lost 7 bases, with 16 bases between them. The germline V gene encodes CDR1 MGHRA and CDR2 YSYEKL. CDR3 residues: CASSHPGGIENEQFF. The CDR3 DNA sequence: TGCGCCAGCAGCCACCCAGGGGGGATTGAGAATGAGCAGTTCTTC.

This chain connects TRBV3-1 (or the pseudogene TRBV3-2) to TRBJ1-1, with a weak D call TRBD1 (6 bases). The ends were cut back, 2 bases at V and 10 bases at J, with 11 bases in the middle. Germline V CDR1 and CDR2: LGHDT, YNNKEL (reference sequence). The CDR3 runs 12 residues. The chain's CDR3 is CASSQRQGGAFF. The CDR3 region has the DNA TGTGCCAGCAGCCAACGCCAAGGGGGAGCTTTCTTT.

This chain links TRBV5-1 with TRBJ2-3; the match to TRBD1 covers 8 bases. Trimming removed 2 bases from V and 6 bases from J; junction bases left unmatched: 8. CDR3 size: 15 residues. Germline CDR1 SGHRS, CDR2 YFSETQ. CDR3 bases: TGCGCCAGCAGCTTTGCGGGACAGGTCATGGATACGCAGTATTTT. It is translated as CASSFAGQVMDTQYF.

The genes are TRBV9 and TRBJ2-1; D may be TRBD1 (5 bases). Germline V gene sequence: CDR1 SGDLS, CDR2 YYNGEE. The ends were cut back, 2 bases at V and 6 bases at J, with 18 bases in the middle. This CDR3 comprises 16 residues. CDR3 residues: CASSVGLQGASNEQFF. Here the CDR3 DNA reads TGTGCCAGCAGCGTGGGGCTACAAGGGGCTAGCAATGAGCAGTTCTTC.